The rows below give T cell receptor beta chains drawn from one sample of a study of beta chain features in type 1 diabetes. Produced via immunoSEQ multiplex PCR; TCRdb's table is partial and in-frame only. The data contain some 110,000 clones, around 17% of them seen just once; the ten biggest clones take up roughly 2.5%. Material for sequencing was central memory CD4+ T cells from blood. All receptors come from a man aged 25 to 45 with type 1 diabetes. Both conserved end residues are part of each CDR3. The D gene is left open where the match is weak. The size field is filled for only some rows; it gives once, few, many or a size class.

clone size	D gene	V gene	J gene	CDR3 protein	CDR3 DNA
NA	TRBD2	TRBV30	TRBJ2-5	CAWRGTSPQETQYF	TGTGCCTGGAGGGGGACTAGCCCACAAGAGACCCAGTACTTC
few	NA	TRBV5-6	TRBJ2-3	CASSHRRGTGTDTQYF	TGTGCCAGCAGTCACCGGAGGGGGACCGGGACAGATACGCAGTATTTT
few	NA	TRBV7-3	TRBJ2-2	CASSSGLAGASTGELFF	TGTGCCAGCAGCTCGGGATTGGCGGGCGCCAGCACCGGGGAGCTGTTTTTT
few	TRBD2	TRBV29-1	TRBJ2-3	CGGGNGTDTQYF	TGCGGGGGAGGGAATGGCACAGATACGCAGTATTTT
NA	TRBD2	TRBV27	TRBJ2-5	CASTPGLGETQYF	TGTGCCAGCACTCCGGGACTAGGAGAGACCCAGTACTTC
medium-sized	NA	TRBV7-8	TRBJ2-4	CASSPPLRFSGAKNIQYF	TGTGCCAGCAGCCCCCCACTACGGTTTTCTGGGGCCAAAAACATTCAGTACTTC
NA	NA	TRBV7-2	TRBJ2-6	CASSVHSGANVLTF	TGTGCCAGCAGCGTACACTCTGGGGCCAACGTCCTGACTTTC
once	NA	TRBV6-6	TRBJ2-3	CASSPSGGANTDTQYF	TGTGCCAGCAGCCCCTCCGGAGGGGCCAACACAGATACGCAGTATTTT
few	TRBD2	TRBV29-1	TRBJ2-3	CSVVIDRGGTDTQYF	TGCAGCGTTGTAATTGACCGGGGAGGGACAGATACGCAGTATTTT
once	TRBD1	TRBV6-5	TRBJ2-7	CASSWDRTYEQYF	TGTGCCAGCAGTTGGGACAGAACCTACGAGCAGTACTTC
NA	NA	TRBV5-1	TRBJ2-2	CASGGRSITGELFF	TGCGCCAGCGGGGGCAGGTCTATCACCGGGGAGCTGTTTTTT
few	TRBD2	TRBV6-5	TRBJ2-7	CASSHGLARYEQYF	TGTGCCAGCAGTCACGGACTAGCGAGGTACGAGCAGTACTTC
NA	NA	TRBV5-1	TRBJ2-1	CASSYVNGGRRLGVEQFF	TGCGCCAGCAGCTATGTCAACGGGGGGCGACGCCTAGGGGTTGAGCAGTTCTTC
NA	NA	TRBV6-5	TRBJ2-2	CASSYSSRLNTGELFF	TGTGCCAGCAGTTACTCGAGCCGGCTGAACACCGGGGAGCTGTTTTTT
NA	TRBD1	TRBV30	TRBJ1-5	CAWNRGTTNQPQHF	TGTGCCTGGAACAGGGGCACCACCAATCAGCCCCAGCATTTT
NA	NA	TRBV28	TRBJ2-3	CASRGAGASTDTQYF	TGTGCCAGCAGGGGGGCGGGGGCCAGCACAGATACGCAGTATTTT
few	NA	TRBV6-6	TRBJ2-7	CASSYPQGSTYEQYF	TGTGCCAGCAGTTACCCACAGGGATCCACCTACGAGCAGTACTTC
few	TRBD2	TRBV27	TRBJ2-5	CASSLRAGGPETQYF	TGTGCCAGCAGTTTAAGAGCGGGGGGGCCGGAGACCCAGTACTTC
many	NA	TRBV7-2	TRBJ2-7	CASSRWGGGYEQYF	TGTGCCAGCAGCCGGTGGGGGGGCGGATACGAGCAGTACTTC
few	TRBD2	TRBV5-6	TRBJ2-7	CASSPGGRSYEQYF	TGTGCCAGCAGCCCGGGAGGGAGGTCCTACGAGCAGTACTTC
NA	NA	TRBV6-6	TRBJ1-5	CASSADTLGGNQPQHF	TGTGCCAGCAGTGCGGACACCCTAGGTGGCAATCAGCCCCAGCATTTT
NA	NA	TRBV27	TRBJ1-2	CASSLWTGSNYGYTF	TGTGCCAGCAGTTTATGGACGGGTTCCAACTATGGCTACACCTTC
NA	NA	TRBV6-5	TRBJ1-1	CASGNPPLDTEAFF	TGTGCCAGCGGGAATCCTCCCTTAGACACTGAAGCTTTCTTT
NA	NA	TRBV27	TRBJ1-2	CASSLRGHEGLYGYTF	TGTGCCAGCAGTTTAAGAGGGCACGAGGGGCTCTATGGCTACACCTTC
many	NA	TRBV7-9	TRBJ2-5	CASSFYGEETQYF	TGTGCCAGCAGCTTCTACGGGGAAGAGACCCAGTACTTC
few	NA	TRBV27	TRBJ1-1	CASSVLMNTEAFF	TGTGCCAGCAGTGTCCTAATGAACACTGAAGCTTTCTTT
NA	NA	TRBV7-2	TRBJ2-5	CASSSSGGKETQYF	TGTGCCAGCAGCTCCTCAGGGGGGAAAGAGACCCAGTACTTC
NA	NA	TRBV20-1	TRBJ2-1	CSGRSNNEQFF	TGCAGTGGCAGATCCAACAATGAGCAGTTCTTC
few	NA	TRBV5-1	TRBJ1-5	CASSLSGNQPQHF	TGCGCCAGCAGCTTGAGCGGCAATCAGCCCCAGCATTTT
NA	NA	TRBV7-2	TRBJ1-4	CASSRDLEKLFF	TGTGCCAGCAGCCGGGACCTGGAGAAACTGTTTTTT
few	NA	TRBV5-4	TRBJ2-5	CASSLARETQYF	TGTGCCAGCAGCTTGGCTCGAGAGACCCAGTACTTC
few	NA	TRBV30	TRBJ2-5	CAWIRQGLVGETQYF	TGTGCCTGGATCCGGCAGGGCCTGGTTGGGGAGACCCAGTACTTC
few	NA	TRBV5-1	TRBJ2-3	CASSRKLWDTQYF	TGCGCCAGCAGCAGGAAACTTTGGGATACGCAGTATTTT
NA	TRBD1	TRBV28	TRBJ1-6	CASSFPDRVGSPLHF	TGTGCCAGCAGTTTCCCGGACAGGGTGGGGTCACCCCTCCACTTT
NA	NA	TRBV7-8	TRBJ2-7	CASSSLTGLEQYF	TGTGCCAGCAGCTCCCTAACAGGGCTCGAGCAGTACTTC
few	TRBD1	TRBV7-2	TRBJ2-7	CASSPGQGIEQYF	TGTGCCAGCAGCCCCGGACAGGGGATCGAGCAGTACTTC
NA	TRBD1	TRBV6-5	TRBJ1-2	CASSYSDRVYGYTF	TGTGCCAGCAGTTACTCCGACAGGGTCTATGGCTACACCTTC
NA	TRBD2	TRBV28	TRBJ2-3	CASRQIGLAGDTQYF	TGTGCCAGCAGGCAGATCGGACTAGCGGGAGATACGCAGTATTTT
few	TRBD2	TRBV4-3	TRBJ2-3	CASSQNYYAGRGATDTQYF	TGCGCCAGCAGCCAAAATTACTATGCCGGGCGGGGGGCCACAGATACGCAGTATTTT
NA	TRBD1	TRBV7-2	TRBJ2-1	CASGTGTYNEQFF	TGTGCCAGTGGGACAGGGACCTACAATGAGCAGTTCTTC
few	NA	TRBV30	TRBJ1-5	CAWSVNSRSNQPQHF	TGTGCCTGGAGTGTAAACAGTAGGAGCAATCAGCCCCAGCATTTT
NA	TRBD2	TRBV29-1	TRBJ2-2	CSGGVTSVDGELFF	TGCAGCGGTGGGGTGACTAGCGTTGACGGGGAGCTGTTTTTT
few	NA	TRBV5-1	TRBJ2-1	CASSLIPGHQNEQFF	TGCGCCAGCAGCTTAATACCGGGACATCAAAATGAGCAGTTCTTC
NA	TRBD2	TRBV9	TRBJ2-3	CASSAYLGGGTDTQYF	TGTGCCAGCAGCGCCTATCTGGGCGGGGGGACAGATACGCAGTATTTT
NA	TRBD1	TRBV18	TRBJ1-1	CASSLGTDTEAFF	TGTGCCAGCTCACTCGGGACAGACACTGAAGCTTTCTTT
NA	TRBD1	TRBV5-1	TRBJ1-2	CASSGSGQDGYTF	TGCGCCAGCAGCGGCTCGGGACAGGACGGCTACACCTTC
few	NA	TRBV7-9	TRBJ1-6	CASSPTAGNSPLHF	TGTGCCAGCAGCCCTACGGCAGGGAATTCACCCCTCCACTTT
NA	NA	TRBV27	TRBJ2-1	CASSSTRANEQFF	TGTGCCAGCAGTTCGACTAGGGCCAATGAGCAGTTCTTC
NA	TRBD1	TRBV7-2	TRBJ2-1	CASSYGQGVYNEQFF	TGTGCCAGCAGCTACGGACAGGGGGTATACAATGAGCAGTTCTTC
few	NA	TRBV7-9	TRBJ1-2	CASSSAGWEDGYTF	TGTGCCAGCAGCTCCGCCGGTTGGGAGGATGGCTACACCTTC
many	TRBD2	TRBV10-3	TRBJ2-3	CAIRGGPGTSAGTDTQYF	TGTGCCATCAGGGGGGGACCTGGGACTAGCGCTGGCACAGATACGCAGTATTTT
few	NA	TRBV7-7	TRBJ2-1	CASSLGAYNEQFF	TGTGCTAGCAGCTTAGGGGCCTACAATGAGCAGTTCTTC
few	NA	TRBV21-1	TRBJ2-1	CASSTGQSYNEQFF	TGTGCCAGCAGCACTGGACAGAGCTACAATGAGCAGTTCTTC
NA	NA	TRBV4-2	TRBJ2-7	CASSQSGQDYEQYF	TGTGCCAGCAGCCAATCGGGGCAGGACTACGAGCAGTACTTC
many	TRBD2	TRBV4-3	TRBJ2-1	CASSQEMGSGATYYNEQFF	TGCGCCAGCAGCCAAGAAATGGGTAGCGGGGCAACCTACTACAATGAGCAGTTCTTC
NA	TRBD1	TRBV13	TRBJ1-4	CASSTGQPNEKLFF	TGTGCCAGCAGCACGGGACAGCCTAATGAAAAACTGTTTTTT
NA	NA	TRBV7-9	TRBJ2-1	CASSPLGAVEQFF	TGTGCCAGCAGCCCCCTGGGGGCAGTTGAGCAGTTCTTC
few	TRBD1	TRBV7-2	TRBJ1-1	CASSLEGAGTEAFF	TGTGCCAGCAGCTTGGAGGGGGCGGGTACTGAAGCTTTCTTT
few	NA	TRBV6-5	TRBJ2-1	CASSTPRGQFF	TGTGCCAGCAGTACCCCACGTGGGCAGTTCTTC
few	NA	TRBV15	TRBJ2-6	CATSTYRVYGANVLTF	TGTGCCACCAGCACCTACAGGGTCTATGGGGCCAACGTCCTGACTTTC